This T cell receptor beta chain was sequenced in a study of blood T cell repertoires in COVID-19. Overall study context: From the United States, Italy and Spain came samples of acute and convalescent COVID-19. PBMCs, B-cell-depleted T cells, or T cells were the source of the cDNA or gDNA that made up the material.

Trimming shortened V by 4 bases and J by 6 bases, and 8 bases separated the two germline ends. The CDR3 length is 12 residues. Germline V gene sequence: CDR1 SGHRS, CDR2 YFSETQ. Per the original data handling: Amplified reference gene primers provided the basis for estimating nucleated cell counts. Generated by immunoSEQ multiplex PCR, the TCRdb table keeps only in-frame clones and is missing some. The V and J calls and clone size were taken over from that table, and D and trimming were inferred from the DNA. The data hold tens of thousands of clones, with approximately 80% observed a single time. The clonotype was recovered from a woman aged 80 or over with acute or convalescent COVID-19. Sample: peripheral blood. The rearrangement links TRBV5-1 to TRBJ2-4, with D possibly being TRBD2 (6 bases). This CDR3 is CASSGTGNIQYF. The CDR3 region has the DNA TGCGCCAGCAGCGGGACTGGAAACATTCAGTACTTC. The full variable domain, in which reference TRBV5-1 and TRBJ2-4 provide the parts outside the CDR3, is KAGVTQTPRYLIKTRGQQVTLSCSPISGHRSVSWYQQTPGQGLQFLFEYFSETQRNKGNFPGRFSGRQFSNSRSEMNVSTLELGDSALYLCASSGTGNIQYFGAGTRLSVL.